This T cell receptor beta chain was sequenced during a study of cytomegalovirus exposure and HLA in healthy donors. Overall study results and limits: Available immune exposure information was restricted to CMV serostatus only. Association of a missense DCLRE1C variant with TCR beta V- and J-gene trimming was reported in a later analysis.

About this clone: As yet, its antigen is unknown.

The V end was cut by 4 bases, the J end by 8 bases, with 13 bases between. The CDR3 length is 13 residues. CDR1 and CDR2 from the germline V gene are SGHNT and YYREEE (reference sequence). This PCR relied on a set of 60 Vbeta primers and 13 Jbeta primers. The table came from immunoSEQ multiplex PCR; TCRdb's copy has only in-frame clones and leaves some out. Of roughly 120,000 clones in the sample, about three quarters were seen once. This receptor was taken from a human donor in good health. Sequencing used PBMCs. The V call is TRBV5-4, the J call TRBJ2-1; D call uncertain. CDR3 in amino acids: CASSPTTFDEQFF. CDR3 DNA sequence: TGTGCCAGCAGCCCAACAACATTCGATGAGCAGTTCTTC.